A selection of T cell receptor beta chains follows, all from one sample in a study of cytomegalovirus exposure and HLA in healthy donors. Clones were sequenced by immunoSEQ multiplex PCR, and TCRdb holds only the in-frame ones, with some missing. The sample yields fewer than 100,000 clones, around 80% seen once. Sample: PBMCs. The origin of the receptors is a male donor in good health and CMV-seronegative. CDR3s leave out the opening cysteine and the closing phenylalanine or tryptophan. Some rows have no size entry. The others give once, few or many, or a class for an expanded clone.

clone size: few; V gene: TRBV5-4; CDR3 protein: ASSLPGLAGTDTQY
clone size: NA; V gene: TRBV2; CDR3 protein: ASSELLAGGTDTQY
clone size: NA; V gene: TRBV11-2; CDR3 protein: ASSFPFRVNEQF
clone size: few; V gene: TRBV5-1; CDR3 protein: ASSLVSSGGAGEQY
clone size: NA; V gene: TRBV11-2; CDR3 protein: ASSLDRGTDTQY
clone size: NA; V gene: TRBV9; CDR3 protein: ASSAGLAGDREQF
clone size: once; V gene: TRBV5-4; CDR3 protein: ASSSTGLEQY
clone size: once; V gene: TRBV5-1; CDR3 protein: ASNGGQFASYNEQF
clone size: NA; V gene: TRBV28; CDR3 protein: ASSPAGTGGNQPQH
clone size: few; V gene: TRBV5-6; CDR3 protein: ASSSTGFPVGTQY
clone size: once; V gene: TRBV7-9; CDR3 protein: ASGQGPDTGELF
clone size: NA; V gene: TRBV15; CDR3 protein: ATTQGTGDHFDEKLF
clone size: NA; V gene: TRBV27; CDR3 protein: ASSLGPGADYSPLH
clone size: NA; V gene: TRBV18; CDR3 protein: ASSPIPSGVSGANVLT
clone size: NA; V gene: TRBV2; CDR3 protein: ASSGDGGEQY
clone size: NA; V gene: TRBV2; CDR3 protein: ASNSGAGANVLT